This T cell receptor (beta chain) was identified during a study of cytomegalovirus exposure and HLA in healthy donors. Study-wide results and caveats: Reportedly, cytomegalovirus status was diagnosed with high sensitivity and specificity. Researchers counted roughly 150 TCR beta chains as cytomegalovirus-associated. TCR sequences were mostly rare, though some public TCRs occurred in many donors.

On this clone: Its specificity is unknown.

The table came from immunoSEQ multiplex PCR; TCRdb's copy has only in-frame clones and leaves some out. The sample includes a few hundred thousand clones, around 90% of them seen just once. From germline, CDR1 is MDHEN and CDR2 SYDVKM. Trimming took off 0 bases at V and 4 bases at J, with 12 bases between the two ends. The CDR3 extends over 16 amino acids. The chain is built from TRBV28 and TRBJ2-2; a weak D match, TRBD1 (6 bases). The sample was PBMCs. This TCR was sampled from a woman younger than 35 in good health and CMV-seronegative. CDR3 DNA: TGTGCCAGCAGTTTATGGGTCGGGACAAGCACCGGGGAGCTGTTTTTT. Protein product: CASSLWVGTSTGELFF. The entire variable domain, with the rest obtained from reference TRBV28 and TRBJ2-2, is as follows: DVKVTQSSRYLVKRTGEKVFLECVQDMDHENMFWYRQDPGLGLRLIYFSYDVKMKEKGDIPEGYSVSREKKERFSLILESASTNQTSMYLCASSLWVGTSTGELFFGEGSRLTVL.